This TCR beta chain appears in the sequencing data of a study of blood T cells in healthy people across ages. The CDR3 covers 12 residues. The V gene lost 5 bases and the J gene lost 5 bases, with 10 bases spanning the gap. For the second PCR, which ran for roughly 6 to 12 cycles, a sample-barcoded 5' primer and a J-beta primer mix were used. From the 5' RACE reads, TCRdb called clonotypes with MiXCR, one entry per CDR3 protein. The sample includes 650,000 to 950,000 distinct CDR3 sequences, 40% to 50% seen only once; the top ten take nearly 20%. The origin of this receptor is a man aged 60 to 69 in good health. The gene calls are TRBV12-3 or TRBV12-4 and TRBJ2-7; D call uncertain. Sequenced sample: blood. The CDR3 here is CASSHPGNEQYF. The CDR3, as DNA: TGTGCCAGCAGTCACCCAGGAAACGAGCAGTACTTC.